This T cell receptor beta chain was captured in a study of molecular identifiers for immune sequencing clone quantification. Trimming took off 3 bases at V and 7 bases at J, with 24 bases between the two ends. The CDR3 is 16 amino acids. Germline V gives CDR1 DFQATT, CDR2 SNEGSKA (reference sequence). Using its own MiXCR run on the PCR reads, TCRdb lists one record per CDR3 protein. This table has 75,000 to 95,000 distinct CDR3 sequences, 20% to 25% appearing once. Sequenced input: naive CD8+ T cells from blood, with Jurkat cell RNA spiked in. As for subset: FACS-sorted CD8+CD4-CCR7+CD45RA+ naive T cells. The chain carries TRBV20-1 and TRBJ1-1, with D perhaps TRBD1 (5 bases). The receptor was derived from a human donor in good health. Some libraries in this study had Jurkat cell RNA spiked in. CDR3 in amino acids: CSASGSTAIYAIEAFF. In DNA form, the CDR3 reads TGCAGTGCTAGCGGTTCGACAGCTATTTATGCCATTGAAGCTTTCTTT.